This T cell receptor beta chain is from a study of human T cells and chemical hapten exposure. General study points: Alopecia was present in the donors, so their immune response may differ from healthy people's.

Individual cDNA molecules (in the library) carried attached unique molecular identifiers. TCRdb itself ran the RACE reads through MiXCR, one entry per CDR3 protein. The sample yields tens of thousands of distinct CDR3 sequences, about 10% seen once. As to time point: patch test 1, 2 weeks after DPC sensitization. Stated treatment: therapeutic diphenylcyclopropenone sensitization with weekly scalp DPC. Points on this clonotype: Its antigen is not known.

Germline CDR1 is LGHNA and CDR2 is YNFKEQ. The J segment lost 2 bases and the V segment lost 3 bases, leaving 2 bases of the junction unmatched. CDR3 size: 15 residues. The receptor's source is a woman aged 55-70 years with alopecia areata. Some clones in this sample may be carry-over from other donors' samples. Here the sequenced sample was whole blood, taken in connection with sensitization to the hapten diphenylcyclopropenone (DPC). The chain has TRBV4-2 and TRBJ2-3, with 10 bases aligning to TRBD2. The CDR3 nucleotides are TGTGCCAGCAGCCAGAGCGGGGGGGCCACAGATACGCAGTATTTT. This codes for CASSQSGGATDTQYF.